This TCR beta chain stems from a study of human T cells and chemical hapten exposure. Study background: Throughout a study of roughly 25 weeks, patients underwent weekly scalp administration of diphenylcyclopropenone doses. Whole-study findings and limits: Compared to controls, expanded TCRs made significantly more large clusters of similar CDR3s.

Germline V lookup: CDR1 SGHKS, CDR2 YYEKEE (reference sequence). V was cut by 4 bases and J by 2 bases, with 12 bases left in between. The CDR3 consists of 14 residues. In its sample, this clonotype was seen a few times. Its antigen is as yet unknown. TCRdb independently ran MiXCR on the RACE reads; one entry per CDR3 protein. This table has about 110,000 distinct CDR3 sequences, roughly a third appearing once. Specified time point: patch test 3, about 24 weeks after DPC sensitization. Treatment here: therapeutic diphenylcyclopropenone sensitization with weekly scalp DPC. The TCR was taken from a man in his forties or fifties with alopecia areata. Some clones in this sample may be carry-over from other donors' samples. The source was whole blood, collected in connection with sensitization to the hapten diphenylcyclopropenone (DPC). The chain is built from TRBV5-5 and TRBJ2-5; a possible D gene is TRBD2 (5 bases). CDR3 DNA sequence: TGTGCCAGCAGCCGGGAACCCAGACAAGAGACCCAGTACTTC. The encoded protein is CASSREPRQETQYF.